Sequencing of this T cell receptor (beta chain) was carried out in a study of cytomegalovirus exposure and HLA in healthy donors. Primers included in the PCR were 60 Vbeta and 13 Jbeta primers. Clones were read by immunoSEQ multiplex PCR, and TCRdb kept only the in-frame ones, dropping some. The repertoire has around 97,000 clones, around three quarters of them found once; the top ten carry about 9.4%. In regard to this clone: Its matching antigen is unknown.

Study-wide findings and caveats: The authors later linked a missense DCLRE1C variant to TCR beta V- and J-gene trimming. In vitro experiments confirmed that three CMV-associated chains were specific for CMV antigens. The authors later found most CMV-associated TCR beta chains appeared HLA-restricted. Previously analyzed data showed that most TCR beta V segments were productive at a frequency of about 87% or about 30%.

The CDR3 is 13 residues long. Trimming shortened V by 3 bases and J by 5 bases, and 7 bases separated the two germline ends. Germline V lookup: CDR1 KGHSH, CDR2 LQKENI. The genes are TRBV18 and TRBJ1-4; a weak D match, TRBD1 (5 bases). This clonotype was sampled from a woman aged 18-35 years in good health and CMV-seropositive. The sample comprised PBMCs. The CDR3: CASSPGLNEKLFF. For the CDR3, the DNA is TGTGCCAGCTCACCGGGACTCAATGAAAAACTGTTTTTT. Using reference TRBV18 and TRBJ1-4 for the parts outside the CDR3, the full variable domain is NAGVMQNPRHLVRRRGQEARLRCSPMKGHSHVYWYRQLPEEGLKFMVYLQKENIIDESGMPKERFSAEFPKEGPSILRIQQVVRGDSAAYFCASSPGLNEKLFFGSGTQLSVL.